This T cell receptor beta chain was profiled in a study of blood T cell repertoires in COVID-19. Study-level information: The United States, Italy and Spain supplied acute and convalescent COVID-19 samples. PBMCs, B-cell-depleted T cells, or T cells were the source of the cDNA or gDNA that made up the material.

In the original processing: The authors estimated nucleated cell counts from reference gene primer amplification. Profiling relied on immunoSEQ multiplex PCR, and the TCRdb table lists in-frame clones only, not all of them. V, J and clone size are those of that table, while D and trimming were read from the DNA. The data contain roughly 240,000 clones, about 88% of them seen just once; the ten biggest clones take up around 3.6%. Germline CDR1 and CDR2: MNHEY and SMNVEV (reference sequence). The CDR3 totals 19 residues. V lost 6 bases and J 4 bases, leaving 25 bases between the germline ends. The source of this sequence is a man aged 18 to 30 with active or convalescent COVID-19. Sequenced: peripheral blood. This sequence joins TRBV27 and TRBJ2-6; a weak D match, TRBD2 (6 bases). DNA of the CDR3: TGTGCCAGCAGATCCGGCGGGGCTCTCCCATCCTTCGGGGCCAACGTCCTGACTTTC. Translation gives CASRSGGALPSFGANVLTF.